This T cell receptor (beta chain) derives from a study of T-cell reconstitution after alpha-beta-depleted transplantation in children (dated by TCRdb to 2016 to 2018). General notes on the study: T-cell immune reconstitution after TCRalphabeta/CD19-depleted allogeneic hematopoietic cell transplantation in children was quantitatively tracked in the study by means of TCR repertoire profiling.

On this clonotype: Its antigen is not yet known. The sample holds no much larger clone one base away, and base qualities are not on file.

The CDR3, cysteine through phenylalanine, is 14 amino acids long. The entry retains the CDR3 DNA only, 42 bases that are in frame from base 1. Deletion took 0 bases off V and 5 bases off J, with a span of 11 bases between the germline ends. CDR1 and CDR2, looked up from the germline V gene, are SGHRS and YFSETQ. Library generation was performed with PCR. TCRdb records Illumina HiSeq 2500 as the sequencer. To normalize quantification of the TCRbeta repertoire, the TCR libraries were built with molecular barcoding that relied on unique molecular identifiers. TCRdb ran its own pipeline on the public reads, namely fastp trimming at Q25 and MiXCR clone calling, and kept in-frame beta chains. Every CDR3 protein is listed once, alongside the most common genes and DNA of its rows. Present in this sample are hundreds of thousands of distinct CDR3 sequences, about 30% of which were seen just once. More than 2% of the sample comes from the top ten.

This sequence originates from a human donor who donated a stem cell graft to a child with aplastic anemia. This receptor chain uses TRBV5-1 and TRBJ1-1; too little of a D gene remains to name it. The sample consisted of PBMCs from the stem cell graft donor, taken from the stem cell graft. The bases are TGCGCCAGCAGCTTGGAGGACGCCTGGACTGAAGCTTTCTTT. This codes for CASSLEDAWTEAFF.